This paragraph covers one T cell receptor (beta chain) sequence. This clonotype was seen a few times. The antigen this receptor binds is unknown. Base-call qualities are not available, and no considerably larger clone is one nucleotide away. These data come from a study of post-analysis software for immune sequencing data (dated by TCRdb to the mid-2010s). A note on the overall study: Relapsing-remitting, secondary progressive and progressive-relapsing multiple sclerosis were recorded as disease courses, and subtype annotation was lacking for some patients. The patient repertoires were compared against about 10 previously published healthy control repertoires obtained from donors aged roughly 6 to 28 years. A subset of samples was prepared in parallel using single-end sample barcoding, then pooled and co-amplified after Illumina adapter ligation. General conclusions and limits of the study: Direct clustering with F measure revealed strong co-clustering of samples prepared in the same batch, which led to a batch-effect correction. Compared with controls, multiple sclerosis patients had significantly lower normalized Chao1 diversity, a finding suggesting substantial peripheral T-cell clonal expansion. The control group was slightly older than the multiple sclerosis patient group. About five TRBV segments, including TRBV5-6, TRBV5-1 and TRBV20-1, were significantly more frequent in patients than controls.

To demonstrate the VDJtools post-analysis software, TCR beta repertoires were profiled from the peripheral blood of about 13 young patients with multiple sclerosis. The multiple sclerosis patients were children and adolescents between roughly 6 and 16 years of age. Libraries were made using PCR. TCRdb names Illumina HiSeq 2500 as the instrument used. To reduce PCR and sequencing biases, unique molecular identifiers were built into the TCR beta cDNA libraries. Approximately 500,000 cDNA molecules were obtained per 1 to 10 million input T cells, so each molecule approximated one T cell. The patient libraries were prepared and sequenced with the same protocol used for the earlier healthy control dataset. Samples belonging to the same batch were prepared together, multiplexed and sequenced on a shared HiSeq lane. As for the authors' bioinformatics: MIGEC was used to process the raw barcoded reads, and molecular identifier groups with only a single read were discarded before consensus assembly and CDR3 extraction. VDJtools was used for post-analysis of the clonotype tables, and diversity was normalized by down-sampling every dataset to the size of the smallest sample. In repertoire overlap clustering, CDR3 amino acid sequences, but not nucleotide sequences, were matched to correct batch-related cross-sample contamination. TCRdb reprocessing: public reads trimmed at Q25 with fastp, clones called with MiXCR, in-frame beta chains kept. One record per CDR3 amino acid sequence lists the most common genes and DNA. The V and J calls come from TCRdb's annotation, not from the publication. The sample includes roughly 800,000 distinct CDR3 sequences, with approximately 53% observed a single time. The ten largest clones take up approximately 4.5% of the sample.

The CDR3 contains 15 residues, cysteine and phenylalanine counted. The DNA shown is the 45-base CDR3, in frame from base 1. Trimming costs V 0 bases and J 0 bases, and their ends lie 7 bases apart. Reading the germline V gene gives CDR1 SGHRS and CDR2 YFSETQ. Recombination joined TRBV5-1 with TRBJ1-3, with the D gene too uncertain to name. The sequenced material came from blood. The source is a girl under 18 with multiple sclerosis. CDR3 region: CASSLGHNSGNTIYF. The base sequence is TGCGCCAGCAGCTTGGGACACAACTCTGGAAACACCATATATTTT.